Shown below are 13 T cell receptor beta chains from a single sample sequenced in a study of low-dose radiotherapy and immunotherapy resistance in tumors. Amplification, which lasted approximately 20 PCR cycles, used a constant-region primer and V-primer adapter to amplify TCRs. TCRdb re-called the reads through MiXCR, storing one row per CDR3 protein. Of under 60,000 distinct CDR3 sequences detected, 10% to 15% appear once; the ten largest clones hold 6.2%. Time point in this sample: before trial treatment. The sequenced sample was PBMCs, obtained before treatment. The receptors stem from a female donor with ovarian cancer.

The CDR3 sequence: CASSMAGPSYNEQFF. In DNA form, the CDR3 reads TGTGCCAGCAGCATGGCGGGACCGTCCTACAATGAGCAGTTCTTC. The chain uses TRBV9 and TRBJ2-1; a possible D gene is TRBD2 (6 bases). The CDR3 runs 15 residues. In germline, CDR1 is SGDLS, CDR2 YYNGEE. The ends were cut back, 4 bases at V and 1 base at J, with 12 bases in the middle.

In DNA form, the CDR3 reads TGTGCCAGCACGGGACAAAGCACCGGGGAGCTGTTTTTT. Translating gives CASTGQSTGELFF. This chain connects TRBV2 to TRBJ2-2; perhaps TRBD1 as D (6 bases). Germline CDR1 SNHLY, CDR2 FYNNEI. Deletions cut 7 bases from V and 4 bases from J, with 10 bases between. The CDR3 consists of 13 residues.

This clonotype was counted ten times or more. The gene calls are TRBV27 and TRBJ2-1, with D possibly TRBD1 on 6 matching bases. Germline V gene sequence: CDR1 MNHEY, CDR2 SMNVEV (reference sequence). Trimming pared 7 bases from V and 7 bases from J, leaving 17 bases between. CDR3 length: 14 amino acids. CDR3 nucleotide sequence: TGTGCCAGCACACTAATCAGGGGTGGGAATGAGCAGTTCTTC. Encoded protein: CASTLIRGGNEQFF.

In the case of this clonotype: This likely traces to a read error, being one base from a far larger clone. J is TRBJ2-3 and V is TRBV28; 9 bases agree with TRBD1. There are 15 residues in the CDR3. The J segment lost 3 bases and the V segment lost 5 bases, leaving 6 bases of the junction unmatched. CDR1 is MDHEN, CDR2 SYDVKM, per germline. The CDR3 nucleotides are TGTGCCAGCAGTGTTGGGGGACAGGGAACAGATACGCAGTATTTT. This codes for CASSVGGQGTDTQYF.

This clonotype was seen at least ten times. This rearrangement joins TRBV18 to TRBJ1-6; D remains unclear. V gave up 0 bases and J gave up 7 bases, with 13 bases separating them. Per germline, CDR1 KGHSH and CDR2 LQKENI. The CDR3 covers 16 residues. The CDR3 spells CASSPPAAAGNSPLHF. The CDR3 nucleotides are TGTGCCAGCTCACCACCGGCGGCAGCGGGGAATTCACCCCTCCACTTT.

At least ten counts were recorded for this clonotype. This sequence joins TRBV10-3 and TRBJ1-5, with D perhaps matching TRBD1 (5 bases). Germline CDR1 and CDR2: ENHRY and SYGVKD. The CDR3 is 18 residues long. Trimming pared 2 bases from V and 0 bases from J, leaving 17 bases between. The CDR3 nucleotides read TGTGCCATCAGTGAGGGGGGGGGTACGGCGACTAGCAATCAGCCCCAGCATTTT. Amino acid sequence: CAISEGGGTATSNQPQHF.

This clonotype has a count of ten or more. The rearrangement uses TRBV12-3 or TRBV12-4 and TRBJ1-1, with no clear D. CDR3 size: 13 residues. V lost 11 bases and J 1 base, leaving 14 bases between the germline ends. CDR3 DNA: TGTGCCGCCGGGGTTTTGGCGAACACTGAAGCTTTCTTT. As protein: CAAGVLANTEAFF.

This clonotype was found many times. The rearrangement links TRBV12-3 or TRBV12-4 to TRBJ2-7, with D possibly TRBD2 on 6 matching bases. V lost 1 base to trimming and J lost 2 bases, with 12 bases between them. The CDR3 is 15 residues long. The CDR3, as DNA: TGTGCCAGCAGTTTAGACGGGCGGGGAGCCTACGAGCAGTACTTC. Its protein product is CASSLDGRGAYEQYF.

This clonotype was detected many times. The gene calls are TRBV2 and TRBJ1-2, with 8 bases that match TRBD1. Germline values: CDR1 SNHLY, CDR2 FYNNEI. The junction had 4 bases not matched to a gene; V was cut back by 6 bases and J by 4 bases. CDR3 length: 13 amino acids. CDR3 sequence (DNA): TGTGCCAGCAGAGGACAGGGAAGCTATGGCTACACCTTC. As protein: CASRGQGSYGYTF.

The V gene is TRBV9, the J gene TRBJ1-3, with D perhaps matching TRBD1 (5 bases). V gave up 6 bases and J gave up 2 bases, with 12 bases separating them. The CDR3 contains 14 residues. Germline lookup yields CDR1 SGDLS and CDR2 YYNGEE. This chain's CDR3 is CASNIGTPGNTIYF. CDR3 nucleotide sequence: TGTGCCAGCAACATAGGGACTCCTGGAAACACCATATATTTT. Full variable domain (missing parts from reference TRBV9 and TRBJ1-3): DSGVTQTPKHLITATGQRVTLRCSPRSGDLSVYWYQQSLDQGLQFLIQYYNGEERAKGNILERFSAQQFPDLHSELNLSSLELGDSALYFCASNIGTPGNTIYFGEGSWLTVV.

This clonotype occurred many times. The CDR3 nucleotides read TGTGCCAGCAACCGGGTGGGTGGCAATCAGCCCCAGCATTTT. Its protein is CASNRVGGNQPQHF. This chain joins TRBV9 and TRBJ1-5; D unresolved. Germline values: CDR1 SGDLS, CDR2 YYNGEE. Trimming cost V 6 bases and J 2 bases, with 12 bases left between them. The CDR3 length is 14 residues.

In its sample, this clonotype was seen many times. The V gene is TRBV11-2, the J gene TRBJ2-1; 9 bases are a match to TRBD1. Trimming cost V 2 bases and J 14 bases; bases outside gene matches: 10. CDR3 length equals 14 residues. CDR1 and CDR2 (germline): SGHAT, FQNNGV. The CDR3 loop reads CASSLQRTTGGEFF. CDR3 coding DNA: TGTGCCAGCAGCTTACAGAGAACAACAGGGGGCGAGTTCTTC.

This clonotype was seen ten or more times. The chain carries TRBV7-3 and TRBJ1-6; D unclear. CDR1 is SGHTA and CDR2 is FQGTGA in the germline V gene. CDR3 length: 14 residues. V gave up 4 bases and J gave up 7 bases, with 11 bases separating them. CDR3 in DNA: TGTGCCAGCAGCTCCGCGAGCTCGAATTCACCCCTCCACTTT. As protein: CASSSASSNSPLHF.